This T cell receptor (beta chain) comes out of a study of T cell responses to AZD1222 COVID-19 vaccine. Study in general: Samples with a second dose at about 4 or about 12 weeks were pooled together. Study-level results: Spike-specific TCR breadth rose after two AZD1222 doses, and depth rose as well. Donors skewed white British and female; clonal diversity was possibly underestimated. Sampled repertoires all dated from after the peak T cell response.

The ends were cut back, 1 base at V and 4 bases at J, with 8 bases in the middle. Germline-derived CDR1 and CDR2 are SGHRS and YFSETQ. CDR3 length: 13 amino acids. Method: immunoSEQ multiplex PCR; TCRdb's copy keeps in-frame clones and lacks some. In the table there are approximately 130,000 clones, 90% of which are singletons. Details on this clone: Its antigen is currently unknown.

Sequencing used peripheral blood, obtained on day 0 of AZD1222 vaccination. The rearrangement joins TRBV5-1 to TRBJ2-5; no reliable D call. This TCR was sampled from an adult in good health. The CDR3 DNA reads TGCGCCAGCAGCTTGTGGGTTTCAGAGACCCAGTACTTC. This codes for CASSLWVSETQYF.